A single sample gave rise to the 32 T cell receptor beta chains below, sequenced in a study of vaccination and CD4 T cells after COVID-19. As for treatment: roughly nine-day PBMC culture with coronavirus spike peptide pools or control peptides (ViraFEST assay). These receptors' targets are unknown. With the Oncomine TCR Beta short-read assay, DNA from cultured CD4+ T cells was sequenced. TCRdb re-called the PCR reads through MiXCR, storing one row per CDR3 protein. The sample lists 8,000 to 11,000 distinct CDR3 sequences; roughly three fifths were seen once. The sequenced sample was CD4+ T cells from blood, cultured in vitro. Receptors were obtained from a human donor who had recovered from COVID-19.

The chain joins TRBV5-1 to TRBJ1-1; weak D call: TRBD1 (5 bases). In germline, CDR1 is SGHRS, CDR2 YFSETQ. Trimming removed 4 bases at V and 0 bases at J, with 13 bases between. The CDR3 loop spans 15 amino acids. The CDR3 sequence: CASSRRDRLNTEAFF. The CDR3 nucleotides read TGCGCCAGCAGCCGTAGGGACCGCTTGAACACTGAAGCTTTCTTT.

This chain connects TRBV24-1 to TRBJ1-1; D ambiguous. The CDR3 length is 14 residues. Trimming shortened V by 4 bases and J by 1 base, and 9 bases separated the two germline ends. Germline V lookup: CDR1 KGHDR, CDR2 SFDVKD. The chain's CDR3 is CATSEGGPNTEAFF. DNA of the CDR3: TGTGCCACCAGTGAGGGCGGGCCGAACACTGAAGCTTTCTTT.

This clonotype turned up a few times. The V and J genes are TRBV6-4 and TRBJ1-1, with D tentatively TRBD1 (5 bases). From germline, CDR1 is MRHNA and CDR2 SNTAGT. The CDR3 sequence is 13 residues long. The ends were cut back, 6 bases at V and 1 base at J, with 9 bases in the middle. CDR3 loop: CASRQDRNTEAFF. The CDR3 region has the DNA TGTGCCAGCAGACAAGACAGGAACACTGAAGCTTTCTTT.

The rearrangement uses TRBV30 and TRBJ1-5; D is undetermined. Germline loops: CDR1 GTSNPN, CDR2 SVGIG (reference sequence). The CDR3 has 12 amino acids. V was shortened by 5 bases and J by 0 bases, with 5 bases between the two germline ends. Here the CDR3 reads CAWSLSNQPQHF. For the CDR3, the DNA is TGTGCCTGGTCACTTAGCAATCAGCCCCAGCATTTT.

A few counts support this clonotype. This chain joins TRBV4-3 and TRBJ2-7; TRBD2 matches 7 bases. The CDR3 totals 12 residues. Germline V CDR1 and CDR2: LGHNA, YSLEER. J was trimmed by 7 bases and V by 2 bases; bases with no gene match: 2. The CDR3 loop reads CASSQSGGEQYF. The CDR3 nucleotides are TGCGCCAGCAGCCAATCGGGGGGTGAGCAGTACTTC.

The V gene is TRBV28, the J gene TRBJ2-7; 7 positions match TRBD2. J gave up 3 bases and V 6 bases, and 11 bases lay outside the gene matches. CDR1 is MDHEN, CDR2 SYDVKM, per germline. The CDR3 consists of 15 residues. The CDR3 DNA reads as TGTGCCAGCAGCCTGGGAGGGTCCCGTTTCTACGAGCAGTACTTC. Its protein is CASSLGGSRFYEQYF.

This clonotype was seen only a few times. CDR3 bases: TGCGCCAGCAGCTTGGCGGGTAGGACAGGGGGCAGTTCACCCCTCCACTTT. Translated, it gives CASSLAGRTGGSSPLHF. This sequence joins TRBV5-1 and TRBJ1-6, with 11 bases lining up with TRBD1. The CDR3 is 17 residues long. V shed 0 bases and J 9 bases; nucleotides not matched to a gene: 8. The V gene's germline CDR1 is SGHRS and CDR2 YFSETQ.

The gene calls are TRBV7-3 and TRBJ2-3; possible D gene TRBD1, 7 bases. Trimming left V 4 bases short and J 3 bases short, with 20 bases between. The germline CDR1 and CDR2 sequences are SGHTA and FQGTGA. The CDR3 is 17 amino acids. The CDR3 bases are TGTGCCAGCAGCTCGGGGGACAGTTACATGAGGACAGATACGCAGTATTTT. Translated, it gives CASSSGDSYMRTDTQYF.

The V and J genes are TRBV2 and TRBJ1-6; possible D gene TRBD1, 5 bases. The CDR3 has 14 residues. CDR1 is SNHLY and CDR2 is FYNNEI in the germline V gene. Trimming left V 4 bases short and J 8 bases short, with 12 bases between. The CDR3 reads CASSVRGGDSPLHF. The CDR3 DNA is TGTGCCAGCAGTGTGAGGGGTGGCGATTCACCCCTCCACTTT.

The chain recombines TRBV11-3 with TRBJ2-7; 8 nucleotides align to TRBD1. The CDR3 runs to 12 residues. Germline assignment: CDR1 SGHNT and CDR2 YENEEA. J gave up 4 bases and V 6 bases, and 2 bases lay outside the gene matches. In DNA form, the CDR3 reads TGTGCCAGCAGGGACAGGGATTACGAGCAGTACTTC. Translation gives CASRDRDYEQYF.

The chain employs TRBV7-8 and TRBJ2-1; possibly TRBD1 or TRBD2 for D (6 bases each). The V gene lost 5 bases and the J gene lost 2 bases, with 19 bases spanning the gap. Germline CDR1 reads SGHVS; CDR2 reads FQNEAQ. The CDR3 runs to 17 residues. This chain's CDR3 is CASSPRDKRAPYNEQFF. CDR3 DNA: TGTGCCAGCAGCCCTCGGGACAAGCGGGCCCCCTACAATGAGCAGTTCTTC.

The chain combines TRBV6-5 with TRBJ2-2; no firm D call. This CDR3 spans 13 amino acids. V lost 6 bases and J 0 bases, leaving 5 bases between the germline ends. Germline-derived CDR1 and CDR2 are MNHEY and SVGAGI. The DNA for the CDR3 is TGTGCCAGCAGCTACGCGAACACCGGGGAGCTGTTTTTT. Translated: CASSYANTGELFF.

The chain joins TRBV5-5 to TRBJ2-2; 10 positions agree with TRBD2. Per germline, CDR1 SGHKS and CDR2 YYEKEE (reference sequence). V gave up 0 bases and J gave up 8 bases; unmatched junction bases: 4. This CDR3 has 15 amino acids. CDR3 protein: CASSLDLAGVGELFF. DNA of the CDR3: TGTGCCAGCAGCTTGGATCTAGCGGGAGTAGGGGAGCTGTTTTTT. Supplemented by reference TRBV5-5 and TRBJ2-2, the full variable domain reads DAGVTQSPTHLIKTRGQQVTLRCSPISGHKSVSWYQQVLGQGPQFIFQYYEKEERGRGNFPDRFSARQFPNYSSELNVNALLLGDSALYLCASSLDLAGVGELFFGEGSRLTVL.

This chain joins TRBV7-2 and TRBJ1-2; TRBD1 matches at 8 bases. Trimming removed 2 bases from V and 8 bases from J; junction bases left unmatched: 4. CDR1 is SGHTA and CDR2 is FQGNSA in the germline V gene. CDR3 length: 13 amino acids. The CDR3 protein is CASSLQQGEGYTF. In nucleotides, the CDR3 is TGTGCCAGCAGCTTACAACAGGGGGAGGGCTACACCTTC.

This CDR3 reads CASSQGQRTSSEAFF. CDR3 nucleotides: TGTGCCAGCAGCCAGGGTCAGAGGACATCCTCTGAAGCTTTCTTT. The chain uses TRBV4-2 and TRBJ1-1, with a possible D match to TRBD1 (5 bases). With 3 bases removed from V and 6 bases from J, the gap between germline ends came to 17 bases. The CDR3 length is 15 residues. Germline V gives CDR1 LGHNA, CDR2 YNFKEQ.

The V and J genes are TRBV27 and TRBJ2-3; 9 nucleotides align to TRBD2. Trimming cost V 2 bases and J 4 bases; bases outside gene matches: 16. The CDR3 sequence is 19 residues long. Germline V gene sequence: CDR1 MNHEY, CDR2 SMNVEV (reference sequence). The CDR3 loop is CASSLRGWGGRAEADTQYF. The CDR3 DNA reads TGTGCCAGCAGTTTACGGGGTTGGGGCGGGAGGGCCGAGGCAGATACGCAGTATTTT.

This chain uses TRBV6-2 or TRBV6-3 with TRBJ2-7; 7 nucleotides align to TRBD1. Losses at the gene ends were 2 bases for V and 0 bases for J; bases not matched to a gene: 7. The CDR3 covers 16 residues. Germline lookup yields CDR1 MNHEY and CDR2 SVGEGT. CDR3 DNA sequence: TGTGCCAGCAGTTACAGACAGGGCAAAAGCTCCTACGAGCAGTACTTC. Protein product: CASSYRQGKSSYEQYF.

The DNA for the CDR3 is TGTGCCAGCACCTCGGCGGGGGCTCTGACTGAAGCTTTCTTT. The encoded protein is CASTSAGALTEAFF. The chain uses TRBV6-1 and TRBJ1-1; D may be TRBD1 (6 bases). V lost 7 bases and J lost 5, with 17 bases in between. The CDR3 has 14 residues. CDR1 MNHNS and CDR2 SASEGT come from the germline V gene.

This sequence joins TRBV7-9 and TRBJ2-5; D unclear. Per the germline V gene, CDR1 is SEHNR and CDR2 is FQNEAQ (reference sequence). CDR3 length equals 14 residues. V was shortened by 2 bases and J by 6 bases, with 13 bases between the two germline ends. DNA for the CDR3: TGTGCCAGCAGCTTAACTACCCTGGGGAAGACCCAGTACTTC. Translating gives CASSLTTLGKTQYF.

V gene TRBV20-1 combines with J gene TRBJ1-1; weak D call: TRBD1 (5 bases). Germline CDR1 and CDR2: DFQATT and SNEGSKA (reference sequence). Trimming left V 3 bases short and J 4 bases short, with 12 bases between. This CDR3 has 13 residues. The CDR3 DNA is TGCAGTGCTAGCCCGGACACAAGCACTGAAGCTTTCTTT. Protein: CSASPDTSTEAFF.

The V and J genes are TRBV20-1 and TRBJ2-1; 7 nucleotides agree with TRBD2. The CDR3 sequence is 16 residues long. The J segment lost 4 bases and the V segment lost 3 bases, leaving 12 bases of the junction unmatched. CDR1 and CDR2 (germline): DFQATT, SNEGSKA (reference sequence). The CDR3 coding sequence is TGCAGTGCTAGGCCCCCGGGCCTAGCGGAGTACAATGAGCAGTTCTTC. Amino acid sequence: CSARPPGLAEYNEQFF.

This clonotype appeared a single time. The chain employs TRBV28 and TRBJ1-5, with D unresolved. The V gene lost 3 bases and the J gene lost 2 bases, with 14 bases spanning the gap. In germline, CDR1 is MDHEN, CDR2 SYDVKM. There are 16 residues in the CDR3. The CDR3, as DNA: TGTGCCAGCAGTTTCCCCCGGGAGGCGGGCAATCAGCCCCAGCATTTT. Translation: CASSFPREAGNQPQHF. Combining the CDR3 with reference TRBV28 and TRBJ1-5 gives the whole variable domain DVKVTQSSRYLVKRTGEKVFLECVQDMDHENMFWYRQDPGLGLRLIYFSYDVKMKEKGDIPEGYSVSREKKERFSLILESASTNQTSMYLCASSFPREAGNQPQHFGDGTRLSIL.

V is TRBV11-1 and J is TRBJ2-4; tentatively, D is TRBD2 (6 bases). CDR3 length: 17 residues. Germline V CDR1 and CDR2: SGHAT, FQDESV (reference sequence). Trimming pared 5 bases from V and 9 bases from J, leaving 26 bases between. CDR3 in amino acids: CASSTLGVGRRRGIQYF. For the CDR3, the DNA is TGTGCCAGCAGCACCCTAGGGGTGGGACGGCGGCGGGGCATTCAGTACTTC.

This clonotype was counted a few times. This chain links TRBV6-1 with TRBJ1-6; D gene ambiguous. Germline CDR1 reads MNHNS; CDR2 reads SASEGT. The V end was cut by 6 bases, the J end by 6 bases, with 6 bases between. The CDR3 consists of 12 residues. CDR3 protein: CASSRPNSPLHF. CDR3 DNA sequence: TGTGCCAGCAGCAGACCTAATTCACCCCTCCACTTT.

V usage is TRBV15 and J usage is TRBJ1-6, with a possible D match to TRBD1 (6 bases). The CDR3 spans 15 residues. V dropped 0 bases and J dropped 7 bases, with 10 bases sitting between them. The germline gives CDR1 LNHNV, CDR2 YYDKDF (reference sequence). The CDR3 sequence is CATSRDRGRNSPLHF. The CDR3 coding sequence is TGTGCCACCAGCAGAGACAGGGGTAGAAATTCACCCCTCCACTTT.

This rearrangement joins TRBV6-1 to TRBJ2-2; D not resolved. The V gene lost 10 bases and the J gene lost 6 bases, with 18 bases spanning the gap. Germline values: CDR1 MNHNS, CDR2 SASEGT. The CDR3 has 14 amino acids. DNA of the CDR3: TGTGCCACCGAATCAAAAGGCTTGGCCGGGGAGCTGTTTTTT. Protein product: CATESKGLAGELFF.

J is TRBJ2-1 and V is TRBV5-1; 11 bases line up with TRBD2. Germline V lookup: CDR1 SGHRS, CDR2 YFSETQ. V shed 6 bases and J 4 bases; nucleotides not matched to a gene: 6. The CDR3 totals 15 residues. This CDR3 reads CASNAGTSGYNEQFF. CDR3 in DNA: TGCGCCAGCAATGCCGGGACTAGCGGTTACAATGAGCAGTTCTTC. Looking up the rest from reference TRBV5-1 and TRBJ2-1 gives the full variable domain: KAGVTQTPRYLIKTRGQQVTLSCSPISGHRSVSWYQQTPGQGLQFLFEYFSETQRNKGNFPGRFSGRQFSNSRSEMNVSTLELGDSALYLCASNAGTSGYNEQFFGPGTRLTVL.

This clonotype counts as large (0.1 to 1%). The rearrangement joins TRBV2 to TRBJ2-1; 7 nucleotides line up with TRBD1. V shed 7 bases and J 12 bases; nucleotides not matched to a gene: 12. The length of the CDR3 is 13 residues. Per germline, CDR1 SNHLY and CDR2 FYNNEI. In DNA form, the CDR3 reads TGTGCCAGCACGGGACGAGGGGGCCTACGGCAGTTCTTC. Its protein is CASTGRGGLRQFF.

This sequence joins TRBV10-3 and TRBJ1-2, with a weak D call TRBD1 (5 bases). This CDR3 has 13 residues. Germline CDR1 ENHRY, CDR2 SYGVKD. Trimming removed 6 bases from V and 3 bases from J, with 11 bases in between. For the CDR3, the DNA is TGTGCCATCAGCCCTCAACAGGACTATGGCTACACCTTC. Its translation: CAISPQQDYGYTF.

The chain links TRBV18 to TRBJ1-5, with D unclear. V was trimmed by 3 bases and J by 1 base, leaving 7 bases between them. CDR3 length: 14 residues. The germline CDR1 and CDR2 sequences are KGHSH and LQKENI. The CDR3 spells CASSPIDSNQPQHF. In DNA form, the CDR3 reads TGTGCCAGCTCACCTATTGACAGCAATCAGCCCCAGCATTTT.

This clonotype has only a few counts. The chain joins TRBV15 to TRBJ2-7; D remains ambiguous. The CDR3 runs 15 residues. Germline loops: CDR1 LNHNV, CDR2 YYDKDF (reference sequence). Trimming left V 0 bases short and J 2 bases short, with 11 bases between. The chain's CDR3 is CATSRDQPGAYEQYF. The DNA for the CDR3 is TGTGCCACCAGCAGAGATCAACCGGGCGCCTACGAGCAGTACTTC.

This clonotype was observed once. The chain recombines TRBV7-2 with TRBJ2-2; D is perhaps TRBD1 (6 bases). Germline-derived CDR1 and CDR2 are SGHTA and FQGNSA. The CDR3 is made up of 15 amino acids. V was trimmed by 4 bases and J by 5 bases, leaving 14 bases between them. CDR3 sequence reads: CASSSNRVGTGELFF. The DNA of the CDR3 is TGTGCCAGCAGCTCGAACAGGGTGGGGACCGGGGAGCTGTTTTTT.